This TCR beta chain was captured in a study of control samples from healthy donors and cancer patients (dated by TCRdb to the early 2020s). The junction shows trimming of 1 base on V and 2 bases on J, plus 14 bases between the germline ends. The CDR3 sequence holds 16 residues, the cysteine and phenylalanine included. Just the 48-base CDR3 DNA is kept, in frame starting at base 1. The germline V gene specifies SGHTA as CDR1 and FQGNSA as CDR2. To prepare the library, the immunoSEQ multiplex PCR assay was applied. Sourced from immuneACCESS, this table was stored by TCRdb with only in-frame sequences that have V and J called. A share of the clones is absent; for the studies checked, an unresolved V gene accounts for under half, and the remainder has no known explanation. This sample gives approximately 160,000 clones in total; roughly 90% of them show up just once. The leading ten clones occupy 0.68% of the sample.

In regard to this clone: Its antigen is not yet known. No per-base quality is available; no much larger clone lies one base away.

Here the chain combines TRBV7-2 and TRBJ2-5, with the D assignment possibly TRBD1 or TRBD2, given 7 matching bases for each. This TCR came from a woman in her thirties in good health. Sequencing input: blood. The sequence in DNA is TGTGCCAGCAGCTTAGTACCCAGGGGGGGACAAGAGACCCAGTACTTC. This encodes CASSLVPRGGQETQYF. Beyond the CDR3, the reference TRBV7-2 and TRBJ2-5 genes provide the residues; the full variable domain reads: GAGVSQSPSNKVTEKGKDVELRCDPISGHTALYWYRQSLGQGLEFLIYFQGNSAPDKSGLPSDRFSAERTGGSVSTLTIQRTQQEDSAVYLCASSLVPRGGQETQYFGPGTRLLVL.